This T cell receptor beta chain was obtained from a study of cytomegalovirus exposure and HLA in healthy donors. V gave up 4 bases and J gave up 6 bases; unmatched junction bases: 13. Germline assignment: CDR1 SGDLS and CDR2 YYNGEE. There are 16 residues in the CDR3. Though probably carrying unrecorded immune exposures, donors were nominally healthy at sampling. As for this clone: The target antigen is unknown.

Whole-study results and caveats: CMV serostatus was the only recorded immune exposure for donors. Researchers catalogued about 150 TCR beta chains as cytomegalovirus-associated.

Primers: 60 Vbeta forward and 13 Jbeta reverse. In the original analysis: It was a later analysis that counted about 80 million unique TCR beta chains, of which 9 million to 13 million were shared. The data were produced by immunoSEQ multiplex PCR, yet TCRdb's version contains in-frame clones alone and is incomplete. V and J calls and clone size are copied from that table; D and trimming were computed from the DNA. The sample comprises 85,000 to 120,000 clones, 65% to 80% of which are singletons, and 5% to 7% rests with the top ten. The source of this sequence is a woman aged 50 to 65 in good health and CMV-seropositive. The source material was PBMCs. The J gene is TRBJ2-7, the V gene TRBV9; 10 bases map to TRBD1. The CDR3 nucleotides are TGTGCCAGCAGCCCAAGCTCGGACAGGGGGTACTTCGAGCAGTACTTC. Protein product: CASSPSSDRGYFEQYF.